A single sample is the source of the 29 T cell receptor beta chains below, sequenced in a study of OX40 agonist ivuxolimab in advanced cancers. Only in-frame clones appear in the TCRdb table, and some are missing; sequencing was by immunoSEQ multiplex PCR. The repertoire holds roughly 25,000 clones, 85% seen once, with approximately 48% in the top ten. The input for sequencing was CD4+ or CD8+ T cells sorted from blood, taken in a trial of the OX40 agonist ivuxolimab. The receptors were gathered from an adult with an advanced solid tumor such as melanoma, head and neck, liver or kidney cancer.

The chain uses TRBV9 and TRBJ2-7; 7 bases agree with TRBD2. With 0 bases clipped from V and 1 base from J, the junction kept 4 bases outside the gene matches. The CDR3 contains 15 residues. Looked up from germline, CDR1 is SGDLS and CDR2 is YYNGEE. The CDR3 sequence is CASSVDAGDSYEQYF. DNA for the CDR3: TGTGCCAGCAGCGTAGATGCGGGGGATTCCTACGAGCAGTACTTC.

This clone was observed once. The V gene is TRBV6-6, the J gene TRBJ2-3; D is unclear. The CDR3 runs to 11 residues. Germline V CDR1 and CDR2: MNHNY, SVGAGI (reference sequence). The V gene lost 6 bases and the J gene lost 2 bases, with 3 bases spanning the gap. In DNA, the CDR3 is TGTGCCAGCAGCGCCACAGATACGCAGTATTTT. Translation: CASSATDTQYF.

CDR3 coding DNA: TGTGCCAGCAACGACAGGGGCGGCTATGGCTACACCTTC. Protein sequence: CASNDRGGYGYTF. V and J are TRBV7-9 and TRBJ1-2; 8 bases line up with TRBD1. CDR3 size: 13 residues. Germline V gene sequence: CDR1 SEHNR, CDR2 FQNEAQ (reference sequence). V was clipped by 7 bases and J by 4 bases; unmatched bases: 5.

The V and J genes are TRBV2 and TRBJ2-3, with D possibly being TRBD1 or TRBD2 (5 bases each). From germline, CDR1 is SNHLY and CDR2 FYNNEI. The CDR3 is 14 amino acids. V was clipped by 6 bases and J by 5 bases, with 15 bases between them. The DNA for the CDR3 is TGTGCCAGCAGGGGGGTTGGGGGATTAGATACGCAGTATTTT. This gives the protein CASRGVGGLDTQYF.

J is TRBJ1-6 and V is TRBV6-6, with a possible D match to TRBD1 (6 bases). The ends were cut back, 0 bases at V and 10 bases at J, with 13 bases in the middle. There are 15 residues in the CDR3. Germline loops: CDR1 MNHNY, CDR2 SVGAGI (reference sequence). CDR3 in DNA: TGTGCCAGCAGTTACTCGACCCAGGGGAGATCACCCCTCCACTTT. Translated: CASSYSTQGRSPLHF.

The chain has TRBV4-1 and TRBJ2-7, with D uncertain. CDR3 length equals 15 residues. The germline CDR1 and CDR2 sequences are MGHRA and YSYEKL. Trimming stripped 3 bases from V and 0 bases from J, with 12 bases between. In DNA form, the CDR3 reads TGCGCCAGCAGCCATCGGGCAGGTTACTCCTACGAGCAGTACTTC. Translating gives CASSHRAGYSYEQYF.

V is TRBV28 and J is TRBJ2-6, with TRBD1 identical over 10 bases. Germline CDR1 is MDHEN and CDR2 is SYDVKM. V was pared by 3 bases and J by 1 base, with 12 bases of the junction left unmatched. The CDR3 extends over 20 amino acids. CDR3 residues: CASSFFGFGDRGSGANVLTF. Written as DNA, the CDR3 is TGTGCCAGCAGTTTTTTCGGTTTCGGGGACAGGGGTTCTGGGGCCAACGTCCTGACTTTC. Drawing the rest from reference TRBV28 and TRBJ2-6, the complete variable domain is DVKVTQSSRYLVKRTGEKVFLECVQDMDHENMFWYRQDPGLGLRLIYFSYDVKMKEKGDIPEGYSVSREKKERFSLILESASTNQTSMYLCASSFFGFGDRGSGANVLTFGAGSRLTVL.

This clone was observed a handful of times. The chain employs TRBV6-5 and TRBJ2-3, with 8 bases aligning to TRBD2. This CDR3 region has 14 residues. Germline V gene data show CDR1 as MNHEY and CDR2 as SVGAGI. Trimming took 6 bases from V and 5 from J; bases not matched to a gene: 7. The CDR3 nucleotides are TGTGCCAGCAGCCGGGGGGGGCTTATAGATACGCAGTATTTT. The encoded protein is CASSRGGLIDTQYF.

The chain is built from TRBV6-6 and TRBJ2-7, with TRBD1 matching over 9 bases. After removal of 2 bases from V and 8 bases from J, the junction contained 1 base not matched to a gene. The CDR3 covers 12 residues. Germline CDR1 MNHNY, CDR2 SVGAGI (reference sequence). CDR3 amino acids: CASSYDRGKQYF. The CDR3 nucleotides are TGTGCCAGCAGTTACGACAGGGGGAAGCAGTACTTC.

V usage is TRBV11-1 and J usage is TRBJ2-2; 8 nucleotides match TRBD2. This CDR3 is built from 18 residues. Per the germline V gene, CDR1 is SGHAT and CDR2 is FQDESV (reference sequence). V dropped 5 bases and J dropped 3; count of bases not matched to a gene: 14. This CDR3 reads CASSTRLPGGLHTGELFF. The CDR3 nucleotides read TGTGCCAGCAGCACACGACTCCCGGGGGGGCTCCACACCGGGGAGCTGTTTTTT.

This clone has only a few counts. This rearrangement joins TRBV4-1 to TRBJ1-2; TRBD1 is a possible D gene (6 bases). The CDR3 covers 15 residues. V shed 2 bases and J shed 4 bases, with 14 bases lying between them. Germline CDR1 reads MGHRA; CDR2 reads YSYEKL. The CDR3: CASSQSPLTGYGYTF. Written as DNA, the CDR3 is TGCGCCAGCAGCCAATCCCCCCTGACAGGCTATGGCTACACCTTC.

The rearrangement uses TRBV7-2 and TRBJ1-4; 10 bases fit TRBD1. In germline, CDR1 is SGHTA, CDR2 FQGNSA. V gave up 2 bases and J gave up 3 bases; unmatched junction bases: 3. This CDR3 is built from 16 residues. This CDR3 reads CASSLPGTGANEKLFF. CDR3 DNA sequence: TGTGCCAGCAGCTTACCCGGGACAGGGGCTAATGAAAAACTGTTTTTT. Using reference TRBV7-2 and TRBJ1-4 for the parts outside the CDR3, the full variable domain is GAGVSQSPSNKVTEKGKDVELRCDPISGHTALYWYRQSLGQGLEFLIYFQGNSAPDKSGLPSDRFSAERTGGSVSTLTIQRTQQEDSAVYLCASSLPGTGANEKLFFGSGTQLSVL.

The table lists this clone with a count of one. This specimen includes other DNA sequences encoding the same CDR3. This rearrangement joins TRBV11-2 to TRBJ2-1; D not resolved. The CDR3 is made up of 12 amino acids. Per the germline V gene, CDR1 is SGHAT and CDR2 is FQNNGV. V was clipped by 1 base and J by 6 bases, with 4 bases between them. The CDR3 loop reads CASSLVGNEQFF. The CDR3 DNA reads TGTGCCAGCAGCTTAGTTGGCAATGAGCAGTTCTTC.

This clone has more than one count but fewer than ten. Other DNA sequences from this sample encode an identical CDR3 as well. This chain uses TRBV9 with TRBJ1-3, with TRBD1 as a possible D gene (5 bases). The germline V gene has CDR1 SGDLS and CDR2 YYNGEE. This CDR3 contains 14 residues. V dropped 1 base and J dropped 2 bases, with 7 bases sitting between them. CDR3 DNA sequence: TGTGCCAGCAGCGTAACCAGGGCTGGAAACACCATATATTTT. Translation gives CASSVTRAGNTIYF.

This clone has only a few counts. J is TRBJ2-7 and V is TRBV2; D call uncertain. The CDR3 has 10 amino acids. The ends were cut back, 4 bases at V and 3 bases at J, with 1 base in the middle. Germline V lookup: CDR1 SNHLY, CDR2 FYNNEI. CDR3 residues: CASSVYEQYF. The CDR3 nucleotides read TGTGCCAGCAGTGTCTACGAGCAGTACTTC. Using reference TRBV2 and TRBJ2-7 for the parts outside the CDR3, the full variable domain is EPEVTQTPSHQVTQMGQEVILRCVPISNHLYFYWYRQILGQKVEFLVSFYNNEISEKSEIFDDQFSVERPDGSNFTLKIRSTKLEDSAMYFCASSVYEQYFGPGTRLTVT.

V and J are TRBV5-5 and TRBJ2-7; a possible D gene is TRBD2 (5 bases). The germline V gene encodes CDR1 SGHKS and CDR2 YYEKEE (reference sequence). CDR3 size: 15 residues. Trimming removed 2 bases from V and 2 bases from J, with 14 bases in between. The DNA of the CDR3 is TGTGCCAGCAGCTTTCGACGCGGGCCCACCTACGAGCAGTACTTC. This encodes CASSFRRGPTYEQYF.

This sequence joins TRBV9 and TRBJ2-2, with D tentatively TRBD1 (6 bases). The ends were cut back, 2 bases at V and 3 bases at J, with 14 bases in the middle. Germline V gene lookup returns CDR1 SGDLS and CDR2 YYNGEE. The CDR3 runs 16 residues. As DNA, the CDR3 is TGTGCCAGCAGCGTCAGGGGTTCGGCCTACACCGGGGAGCTGTTTTTT. This sequence encodes CASSVRGSAYTGELFF.

The rearrangement uses TRBV28 and TRBJ1-1; perhaps TRBD1 as D (5 bases). The CDR3 totals 15 residues. The germline V and J ends were trimmed by 8 bases and 1 base, with 17 bases remaining between them. CDR1 and CDR2 from the germline V gene are MDHEN and SYDVKM. The CDR3 sequence is CASVTWGERNTEAFF. The CDR3 DNA is TGTGCCAGCGTGACCTGGGGGGAAAGGAACACTGAAGCTTTCTTT. The full variable domain, with the rest looked up from reference TRBV28 and TRBJ1-1, is DVKVTQSSRYLVKRTGEKVFLECVQDMDHENMFWYRQDPGLGLRLIYFSYDVKMKEKGDIPEGYSVSREKKERFSLILESASTNQTSMYLCASVTWGERNTEAFFGQGTRLTVV.

The count of this clone is one. The chain carries TRBV12-5 and TRBJ2-7; 12 nucleotides agree with TRBD1. CDR3 length equals 14 residues. CDR1 and CDR2 from the germline V gene are LGHNT and FRNRAP. Trimming at V came to 6 bases and at J to 5 bases, leaving 5 bases not matched to a gene. The CDR3 DNA is TGTGCTAGTGGCCCTGGGACAGGGGGCAACGAGCAGTACTTC. Residues: CASGPGTGGNEQYF.

The chain joins TRBV2 to TRBJ1-5; maybe TRBD1 (5 bases). The CDR3 runs 15 residues. V was pared by 3 bases and J by 0 bases, with 9 bases between. The V gene's germline CDR1 is SNHLY and CDR2 FYNNEI. CDR3 in DNA: TGTGCCAGCAGTGAGAGGACACCTAGCAATCAGCCCCAGCATTTT. Its protein product is CASSERTPSNQPQHF.

The chain links TRBV7-2 to TRBJ1-6; D gene uncertain. Germline loops: CDR1 SGHTA, CDR2 FQGNSA. Trimming pared 3 bases from V and 7 bases from J, leaving 10 bases between. The CDR3 is 14 amino acids. The CDR3 DNA is TGTGCCAGCAGCTTGGACGTCGGGAATTCACCCCTCCACTTT. Its translation: CASSLDVGNSPLHF. Drawing the rest from reference TRBV7-2 and TRBJ1-6, the complete variable domain is GAGVSQSPSNKVTEKGKDVELRCDPISGHTALYWYRQSLGQGLEFLIYFQGNSAPDKSGLPSDRFSAERTGGSVSTLTIQRTQQEDSAVYLCASSLDVGNSPLHFGNGTRLTVT.

The chain carries TRBV6-4 and TRBJ2-3; D gene ambiguous. Trimming shortened V by 3 bases and J by 10 bases, and 5 bases separated the two germline ends. The CDR3 contains 10 residues. Germline V CDR1 and CDR2: MRHNA, SNTAGT. The DNA for the CDR3 is TGTGCCAGCAGTGATGACGCGCAGTATTTT. Translated: CASSDDAQYF.

J is TRBJ2-3 and V is TRBV7-2; 9 nucleotides line up with TRBD2. CDR1 and CDR2 from the germline V gene are SGHTA and FQGNSA. Trimming cost V 3 bases and J 6 bases; bases outside gene matches: 10. There are 16 residues in the CDR3. The CDR3 nucleotides read TGTGCCAGCAGCTTGTACAGCGGGGGGCTTCAGGATACGCAGTATTTT. Translating gives CASSLYSGGLQDTQYF.

The chain combines TRBV18 with TRBJ2-1; 7 nucleotides align to TRBD2. The V segment lost 3 bases and the J segment 5 bases; nucleotides outside the gene matches: 10. This CDR3 region has 16 residues. Germline CDR1 is KGHSH and CDR2 is LQKENI. Written as DNA, the CDR3 is TGTGCCAGCTCACCCATGATGCGGGGGTATGACAATGAGCAGTTCTTC. It yields the protein CASSPMMRGYDNEQFF.

The J gene is TRBJ1-6, the V gene TRBV6-1; D is uncertain. This CDR3 contains 15 residues. CDR1 is MNHNS and CDR2 is SASEGT in the germline V gene. Trimming took off 3 bases at V and 3 bases at J, with 9 bases between the two ends. The CDR3 reads CASSEEGFYNSPLHF. The DNA for the CDR3 is TGTGCCAGCAGTGAGGAGGGCTTCTATAATTCACCCCTCCACTTT.

This chain joins TRBV2 and TRBJ2-1, with 7 bases identical to TRBD1. The CDR3 loop spans 15 amino acids. Losses at the gene ends were 5 bases for V and 4 bases for J; bases not matched to a gene: 8. Germline V lookup: CDR1 SNHLY, CDR2 FYNNEI. The CDR3 loop reads CASSKGQINYNEQFF. CDR3 coding DNA: TGTGCCAGCAGTAAGGGACAGATTAATTACAATGAGCAGTTCTTC.

V gene TRBV4-3 combines with J gene TRBJ1-2, with D possibly TRBD1 on 5 matching bases. Trimming stripped 0 bases from V and 2 bases from J, with 10 bases between. The CDR3 sequence is 15 residues long. Germline V gene data show CDR1 as LGHNA and CDR2 as YSLEER. For the CDR3, the DNA is TGCGCCAGCAGCCAAGATTACGGGGGGAACTATGGCTACACCTTC. Translation: CASSQDYGGNYGYTF.

The gene calls are TRBV19 and TRBJ1-1; the D gene is possibly TRBD1 (5 bases). Germline values: CDR1 LNHDA, CDR2 SQIVND (reference sequence). With 1 base removed from V and 0 bases from J, the gap between germline ends came to 9 bases. This CDR3 comprises 15 residues. CDR3 protein: CASSIGPGMNTEAFF. DNA for the CDR3: TGTGCCAGTAGTATAGGTCCAGGGATGAACACTGAAGCTTTCTTT.

V is TRBV6-1 and J is TRBJ1-5; D unresolved. The CDR3 covers 12 residues. Trimming took off 8 bases at V and 2 bases at J, with 7 bases between the two ends. Germline values: CDR1 MNHNS, CDR2 SASEGT. CDR3 sequence (DNA): TGTGCCAGCCGGTCGGGCAATCAGCCCCAGCATTTT. Protein sequence: CASRSGNQPQHF.